Listed below are T cell receptor beta chains from one sample, sequenced in a study of follicular helper T cells after annual influenza vaccination. Method: immunoSEQ multiplex PCR; TCRdb's copy keeps in-frame clones and lacks some. The sample yields about 10,000 clones, about four fifths seen once. Sequencing was performed on CXCR5- memory CD4+ T cells sorted from blood, taken 7 days after influenza vaccination. These receptor sequences come from an adult who received the influenza vaccine. CDR3s include the opening cysteine and the closing phenylalanine or tryptophan. The D gene is left open where the match is weak.

13 | NA | TRBJ2-5 | TRBV19 | TGTGCCAGTAGGGATTTAGGTCAAGAGACCCAGTACTTC | CASRDLGQETQYF
11 | NA | TRBJ1-2 | TRBV30 | TGTGCCTGGAGTCGGGACTATGGCTACACCTTC | CAWSRDYGYTF
13 | NA | TRBJ1-6 | TRBV7-9 | TGTGCCAGCAGCTTAGAGGGAAATTCACCCCTCCACTTT | CASSLEGNSPLHF
15 | TRBD2 | TRBJ2-7 | TRBV30 | TGTGCCTGGAACCCCGGCCGGCTAGCGGGAGACGAGCAGTACTTC | CAWNPGRLAGDEQYF
13 | NA | TRBJ1-1 | TRBV30 | TGTGCCTGGAGTGTACAGTACAACACTGAAGCTTTCTTT | CAWSVQYNTEAFF
17 | TRBD2 | TRBJ2-3 | TRBV11-3 | TGTGCCAGCAGCGGTGGGACTAGCGGGAGGGCCACAGATACGCAGTATTTT | CASSGGTSGRATDTQYF
14 | NA | TRBJ1-1 | TRBV7-2 | TGTGCCAGCAGCTTATGGGGGGCTGAAACTGAAGCTTTCTTT | CASSLWGAETEAFF
16 | NA | TRBJ1-4 | TRBV6-1 | TGTGCCAGCAGTGAGATGTACAGGGCGACTAATGAAAAACTGTTTTTT | CASSEMYRATNEKLFF
11 | NA | TRBJ1-1 | TRBV5-6 | TGTGCCAGCAGCTTGAACACTGAAGCTTTCTTT | CASSLNTEAFF
18 | TRBD2 | TRBJ2-1 | TRBV7-6 | TGTGCCAGCAGCTTAGGGACTAGCGGGGGGGCCCCCTACAATGAGCAGTTCTTC | CASSLGTSGGAPYNEQFF
13 | TRBD2 | TRBJ2-5 | TRBV5-4 | TGTGCCAGCAGCTTGGCGGGGGGGGAGACCCAGTACTTC | CASSLAGGETQYF
15 | TRBD1 | TRBJ1-2 | TRBV27 | TGTGCCAGCAGTTCCCTACGACAGGGGGCGGATGGCTACACCTTC | CASSSLRQGADGYTF
16 | NA | TRBJ1-1 | TRBV6-6 | TGTGCCAGCAGTTTCGGCTTAGGGGGTTGGGACACTGAAGCTTTCTTT | CASSFGLGGWDTEAFF
15 | NA | TRBJ1-2 | TRBV28 | TGTGCCAGCAGTTTCCCACAGGGAAATAACTATGGCTACACCTTC | CASSFPQGNNYGYTF
16 | NA | TRBJ1-1 | TRBV5-1 | TGCGCCAGCAGCACGCTACAAGGCGCGGCCCACACTGAAGCTTTCTTT | CASSTLQGAAHTEAFF
12 | NA | TRBJ2-7 | TRBV18 | TGTGCCAGCTCACCAATGGGGGATGAGCAGTACTTC | CASSPMGDEQYF
16 | TRBD2 | TRBJ2-7 | TRBV6-1 | TGTGCCAGCAGTGAGGGACTAGCGGGATTCTCCTACGAGCAGTACTTC | CASSEGLAGFSYEQYF
14 | NA | TRBJ2-3 | TRBV9 | TGTGCCAGCAGTTCCGCCCAGGGAGCGGATACGCAGTATTTT | CASSSAQGADTQYF
13 | NA | TRBJ2-7 | TRBV5-4 | TGTGCCAGCGGCCGGACTACTTCGGGAGAGCAGTACTTC | CASGRTTSGEQYF
17 | TRBD2 | TRBJ2-7 | TRBV5-4 | TGTGCCAGCAGCTGGGGAGGACTAGTAAAAGAGGGACACGAGCAGTACTTC | CASSWGGLVKEGHEQYF
15 | TRBD1 | TRBJ1-3 | TRBV11-3 | TGTGCCAGCAGCCTGGGACAGGGGCCCGGAAACACCATATATTTT | CASSLGQGPGNTIYF
14 | NA | TRBJ2-1 | TRBV19 | TGTGCCAGTAGCATAGTGGCTAGCTACAATGAGCAGTTCTTC | CASSIVASYNEQFF
12 | NA | TRBJ1-1 | TRBV6-1 | TGTGCCAGCAGGTCGGGCCCGGAGGTCGCTTTCTTT | CASRSGPEVAFF
16 | TRBD2 | TRBJ2-1 | TRBV28 | TGTGCCAGCAGTTCAGCGAGCGGGGGACCCTACAATGAGCAGTTCTTC | CASSSASGGPYNEQFF
15 | NA | TRBJ1-5 | TRBV19 | TGTGCCAGTAGTATACTCGACGGACGCAATCAGCCCCAGCATTTT | CASSILDGRNQPQHF
16 | NA | TRBJ1-2 | TRBV9 | TGTGCCAGCAGCCCTAGGTCAGGGAGAGCTAACTATGGCTACACCTTC | CASSPRSGRANYGYTF
15 | NA | TRBJ2-4 | TRBV19 | TGTGCCAGTAGTGGCCAGGAGGGGGCCAAAAACATTCAGTACTTC | CASSGQEGAKNIQYF